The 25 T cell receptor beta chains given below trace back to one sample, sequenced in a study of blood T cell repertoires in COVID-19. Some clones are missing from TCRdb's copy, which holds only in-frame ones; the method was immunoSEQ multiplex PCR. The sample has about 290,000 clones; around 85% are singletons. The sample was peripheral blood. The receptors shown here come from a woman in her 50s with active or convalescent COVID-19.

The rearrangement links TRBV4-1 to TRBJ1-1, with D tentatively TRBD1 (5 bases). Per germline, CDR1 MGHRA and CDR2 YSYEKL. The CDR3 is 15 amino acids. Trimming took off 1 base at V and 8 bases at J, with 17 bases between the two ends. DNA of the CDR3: TGCGCCAGCAGCCAAGGGAGCGGCGGAGGGGTAGAAGCTTTCTTT. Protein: CASSQGSGGGVEAFF.

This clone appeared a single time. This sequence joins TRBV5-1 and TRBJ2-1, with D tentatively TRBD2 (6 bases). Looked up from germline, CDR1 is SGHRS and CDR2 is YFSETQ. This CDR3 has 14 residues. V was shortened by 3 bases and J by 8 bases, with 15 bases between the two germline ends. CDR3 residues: CASSWGVGSYEQFF. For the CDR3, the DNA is TGCGCCAGCAGCTGGGGGGTAGGTTCATATGAGCAGTTCTTC.

The CDR3 spells CASSLTSGSLDEQFF. In nucleotides, the CDR3 is TGCGCCAGCAGCTTGACTAGCGGGTCACTCGATGAGCAGTTCTTC. This chain joins TRBV5-1 and TRBJ2-1; 9 bases align to TRBD2. The junction had 7 bases not matched to a gene; V was cut back by 1 base and J by 8 bases. The CDR3 spans 15 residues. Germline CDR1 is SGHRS and CDR2 is YFSETQ.

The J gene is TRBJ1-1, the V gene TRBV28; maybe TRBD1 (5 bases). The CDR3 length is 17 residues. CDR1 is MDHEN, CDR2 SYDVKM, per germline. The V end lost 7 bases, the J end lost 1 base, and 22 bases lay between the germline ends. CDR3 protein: CASIGSGWVSENTEAFF. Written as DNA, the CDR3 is TGTGCCAGCATCGGGTCAGGGTGGGTCTCGGAGAACACTGAAGCTTTCTTT.

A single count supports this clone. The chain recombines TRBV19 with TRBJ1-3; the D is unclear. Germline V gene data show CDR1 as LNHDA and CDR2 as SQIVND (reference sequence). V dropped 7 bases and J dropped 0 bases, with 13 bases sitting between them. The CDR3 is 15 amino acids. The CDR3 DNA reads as TGTGCCAGTACCCGAAGGAGGAGCTCTGGAAACACCATATATTTT. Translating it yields CASTRRRSSGNTIYF.

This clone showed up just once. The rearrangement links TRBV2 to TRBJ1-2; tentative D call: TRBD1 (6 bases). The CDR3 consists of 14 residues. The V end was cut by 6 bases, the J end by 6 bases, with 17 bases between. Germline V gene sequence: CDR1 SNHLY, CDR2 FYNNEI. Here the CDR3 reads CASSLQGEINGYTF. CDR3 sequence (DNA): TGTGCCAGCAGCTTACAGGGAGAAATTAATGGCTACACCTTC.

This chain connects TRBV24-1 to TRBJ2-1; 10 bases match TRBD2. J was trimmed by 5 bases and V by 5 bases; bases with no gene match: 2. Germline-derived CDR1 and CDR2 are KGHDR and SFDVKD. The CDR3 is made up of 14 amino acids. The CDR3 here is CATSVLAGDNEQFF. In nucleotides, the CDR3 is TGTGCCACCAGTGTGCTAGCGGGAGACAATGAGCAGTTCTTC.

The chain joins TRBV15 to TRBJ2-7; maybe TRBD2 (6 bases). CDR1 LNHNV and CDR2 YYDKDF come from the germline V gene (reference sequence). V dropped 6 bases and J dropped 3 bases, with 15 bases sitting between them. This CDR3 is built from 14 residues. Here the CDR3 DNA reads TGTGCCACCAGTTCGGGACTGCGTATCTACGAGCAGTACTTC. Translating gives CATSSGLRIYEQYF. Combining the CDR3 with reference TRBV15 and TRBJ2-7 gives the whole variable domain DAMVIQNPRYQVTQFGKPVTLSCSQTLNHNVMYWYQQKSSQAPKLLFHYYDKDFNNEADTPDNFQSRRPNTSFCFLDIRSPGLGDTAMYLCATSSGLRIYEQYFGPGTRLTVT.

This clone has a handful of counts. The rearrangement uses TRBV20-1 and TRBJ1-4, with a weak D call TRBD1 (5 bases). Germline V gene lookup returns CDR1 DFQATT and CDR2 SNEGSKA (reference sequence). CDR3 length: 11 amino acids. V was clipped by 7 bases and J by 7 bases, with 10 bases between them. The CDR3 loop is CSGGESEKLFF. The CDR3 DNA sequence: TGCAGTGGGGGGGAGAGTGAAAAACTGTTTTTT.

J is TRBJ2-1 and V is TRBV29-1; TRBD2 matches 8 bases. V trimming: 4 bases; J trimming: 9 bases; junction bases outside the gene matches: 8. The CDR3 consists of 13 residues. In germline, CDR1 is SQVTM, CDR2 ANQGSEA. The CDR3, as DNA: TGCAGCGTTGCTAAGCGGGAGTCCGGTGAGCAGTTCTTC. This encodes CSVAKRESGEQFF.

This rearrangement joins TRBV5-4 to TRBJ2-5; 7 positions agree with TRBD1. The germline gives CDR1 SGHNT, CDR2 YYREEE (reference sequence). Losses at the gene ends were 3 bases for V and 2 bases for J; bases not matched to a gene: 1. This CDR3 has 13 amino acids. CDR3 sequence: CASSSDRQETQYF. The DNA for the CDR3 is TGTGCCAGCAGCTCGGACAGGCAAGAGACCCAGTACTTC.

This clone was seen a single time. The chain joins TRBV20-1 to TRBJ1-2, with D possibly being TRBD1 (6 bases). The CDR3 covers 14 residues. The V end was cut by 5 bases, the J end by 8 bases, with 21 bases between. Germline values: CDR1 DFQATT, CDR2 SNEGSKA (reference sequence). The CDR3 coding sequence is TGCAGTGCTGGTGCGGGGACATCAAGGGAAGGCTACACCTTC. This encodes CSAGAGTSREGYTF.

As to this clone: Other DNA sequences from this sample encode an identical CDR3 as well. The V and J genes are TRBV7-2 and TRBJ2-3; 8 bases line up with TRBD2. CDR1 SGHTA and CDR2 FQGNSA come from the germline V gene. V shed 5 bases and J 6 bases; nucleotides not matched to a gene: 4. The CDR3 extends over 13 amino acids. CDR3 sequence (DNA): TGTGCCAGCAGCCCGGCTAGCGGGGATACGCAGTATTTT. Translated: CASSPASGDTQYF.

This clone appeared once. The CDR3 region has the DNA TGTGCCAGCAGCCAGAATCCGGGACTAGCGGACTCCGGGGAGCTGTTTTTT. Its translation: CASSQNPGLADSGELFF. The V call is TRBV3-1 (or the pseudogene TRBV3-2), the J call TRBJ2-2; 11 positions agree with TRBD2. The V gene's germline CDR1 is LGHDT and CDR2 YNNKEL (reference sequence). The trim removed 3 bases at V and 6 bases at J, leaving 9 bases unmatched. The CDR3 is 17 amino acids.

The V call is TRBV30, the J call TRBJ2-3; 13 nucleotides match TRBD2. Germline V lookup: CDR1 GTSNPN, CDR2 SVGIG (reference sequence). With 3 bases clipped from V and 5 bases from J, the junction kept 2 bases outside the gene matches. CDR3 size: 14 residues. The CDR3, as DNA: TGTGCCTGGAGACTAGCGGGAGGGCAAGATACGCAGTATTTT. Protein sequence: CAWRLAGGQDTQYF.

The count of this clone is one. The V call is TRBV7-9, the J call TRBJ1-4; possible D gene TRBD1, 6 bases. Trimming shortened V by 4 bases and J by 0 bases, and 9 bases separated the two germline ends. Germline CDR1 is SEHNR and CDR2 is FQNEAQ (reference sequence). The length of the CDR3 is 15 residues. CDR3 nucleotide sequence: TGTGCCAGCAGCTCCCGACAGGCAACTAATGAAAAACTGTTTTTT. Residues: CASSSRQATNEKLFF.

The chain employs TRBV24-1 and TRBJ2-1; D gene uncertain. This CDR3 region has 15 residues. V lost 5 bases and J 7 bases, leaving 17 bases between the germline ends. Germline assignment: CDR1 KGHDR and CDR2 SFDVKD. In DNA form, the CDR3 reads TGTGCCACCAGTGGGGCAGCTAAAACTGGGAATGAGCAGTTCTTC. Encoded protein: CATSGAAKTGNEQFF.

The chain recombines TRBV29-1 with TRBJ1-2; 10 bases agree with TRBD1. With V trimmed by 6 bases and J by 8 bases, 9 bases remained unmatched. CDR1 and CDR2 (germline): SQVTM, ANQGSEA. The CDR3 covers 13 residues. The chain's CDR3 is CSVIRDRGGGYTF. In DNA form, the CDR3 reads TGCAGCGTCATCCGGGACAGGGGAGGCGGCTACACCTTC.

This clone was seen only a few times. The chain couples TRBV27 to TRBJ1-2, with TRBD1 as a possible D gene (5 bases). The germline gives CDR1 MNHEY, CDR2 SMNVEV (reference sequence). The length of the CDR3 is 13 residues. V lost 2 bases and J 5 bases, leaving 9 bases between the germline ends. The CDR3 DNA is TGTGCCAGCAGTTTAGCAGGGTCATATGGCTACACCTTC. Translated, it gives CASSLAGSYGYTF.

The CDR3: CASSPRATSGSTDTQYF. The CDR3 bases are TGTGCCAGCAGCCCACGGGCCACTAGCGGTAGCACAGATACGCAGTATTTT. The chain employs TRBV7-2 and TRBJ2-3; 8 nucleotides match TRBD2. V was clipped by 5 bases and J by 0 bases; unmatched bases: 10. CDR3 length: 17 residues. Germline assignment: CDR1 SGHTA and CDR2 FQGNSA.

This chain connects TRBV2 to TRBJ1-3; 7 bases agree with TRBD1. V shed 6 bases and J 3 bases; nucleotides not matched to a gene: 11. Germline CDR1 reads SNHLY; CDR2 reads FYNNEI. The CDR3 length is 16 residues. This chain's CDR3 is CASRMTGMRDGNTIYF. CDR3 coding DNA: TGTGCCAGCAGGATGACAGGGATGCGGGATGGAAACACCATATATTTT.

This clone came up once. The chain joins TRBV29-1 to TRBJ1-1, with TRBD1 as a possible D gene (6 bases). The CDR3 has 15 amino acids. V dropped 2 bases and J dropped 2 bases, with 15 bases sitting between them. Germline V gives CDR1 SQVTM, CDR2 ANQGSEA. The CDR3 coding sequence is TGCAGCGTTGAATCCTACAGGGACGATAACACTGAAGCTTTCTTT. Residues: CSVESYRDDNTEAFF.

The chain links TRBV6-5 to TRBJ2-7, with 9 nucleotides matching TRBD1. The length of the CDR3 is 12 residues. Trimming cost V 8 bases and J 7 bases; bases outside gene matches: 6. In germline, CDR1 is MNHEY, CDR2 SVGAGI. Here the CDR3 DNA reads TGTGCCAGCGGGACAGGGCAATGGGAGCAGTACTTC. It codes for CASGTGQWEQYF.

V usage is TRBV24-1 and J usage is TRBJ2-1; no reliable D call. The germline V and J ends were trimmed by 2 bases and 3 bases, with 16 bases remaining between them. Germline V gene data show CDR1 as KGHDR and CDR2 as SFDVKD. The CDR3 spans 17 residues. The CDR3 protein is CATSDSPSSRGYNEQFF. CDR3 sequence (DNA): TGTGCCACCAGTGATTCCCCTTCATCGCGTGGCTACAATGAGCAGTTCTTC.

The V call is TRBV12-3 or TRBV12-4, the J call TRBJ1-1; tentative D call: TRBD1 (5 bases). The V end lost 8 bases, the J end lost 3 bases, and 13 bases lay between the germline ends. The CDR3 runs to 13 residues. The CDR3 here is CASSGSSDTEAFF. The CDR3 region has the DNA TGTGCCAGCTCAGGGTCGTCGGACACTGAAGCTTTCTTT.